Shown below are 7 T cell receptor delta chains from a single sample sequenced in a study of Vδ1+ human thymocytes. The study's findings and limits: Highly polyclonal TRG and TRD repertoires with Gaussian CDR3 length distributions appeared in thymus.

The antigens for these receptors are not known. The template was reverse-transcribed extracted RNA. CDR3 amplicons came from multiplex PCR with pooled V-gene forward and constant-region reverse primers. TCRdb fed the multiplex PCR reads into CATT to redo clone calling. The sample lists 70,000 to 90,000 delta-chain clones, approximately 37% seen once, with roughly 0.25% in the top ten. Sequences were obtained from Vdelta1+ gamma-delta thymocytes from the thymus. Subset given: FACS-sorted CD3+ TCRalphabeta- TCRVdelta1+ TCRVdelta2- thymocytes. Source of these receptors: a boy under two years old who had congenital heart surgery.

This clone was seen more than once but under ten times. V gene TRDV1 combines with J gene TRDJ1, with TRDD3 matching 7 bases. The CDR3 spans 17 residues. The V gene's germline CDR1 is TSWWSYY and CDR2 QGS. V was pared by 6 bases and J by 4 bases, with 17 bases of the junction left unmatched. This CDR3 reads CALGPSRLYWGGDKLIF. The DNA for the CDR3 is TGTGCTCTTGGTCCCTCTAGACTGTACTGGGGAGGCGATAAACTCATCTTT.

The chain is built from TRDV2 and TRDJ1, with 10 bases aligning to TRDD3. Germline CDR1 is GEAIGNYY and CDR2 is EKD. CDR3 length: 23 amino acids. Unmatched junction bases numbered 27, after V lost 0 bases and J lost 3 bases. In DNA, the CDR3 is TGTGCCTGTGACACCGGTTTAAGTGTCAATTTAAGGGGGATACGCCCTGACCCCGATAAACTCATCTTT. Translated, it gives CACDTGLSVNLRGIRPDPDKLIF.

This chain uses TRDV1 with TRDJ1; 7 nucleotides agree with TRDD3. With V trimmed by 0 bases and J by 0 bases, 16 bases remained unmatched. This CDR3 comprises 20 residues. CDR1 and CDR2 from the germline V gene are TSWWSYY and QGS. The CDR3 bases are TGTGCTCTTGGGGAACTCTTGCTAAGGCTGGGGGTCGGGTACACCGATAAACTCATCTTT. Its translation: CALGELLLRLGVGYTDKLIF.

This chain connects TRDV1 to TRDJ1; no clear D. Germline CDR1 TSWWSYY, CDR2 QGS. V lost 1 base and J lost 1, with 22 bases in between. There are 19 residues in the CDR3. The CDR3 sequence: CALGEPVEIAGLTTDKLIF. The CDR3 coding sequence is TGTGCTCTTGGGGAACCAGTCGAGATAGCGGGACTTACCACCGATAAACTCATCTTT.

Only a few counts were recorded for this clone. The chain employs TRDV1 and TRDJ1; the match to TRDD3 covers 9 bases. J was trimmed by 4 bases and V by 1 base; bases with no gene match: 16. The V gene's germline CDR1 is TSWWSYY and CDR2 QGS. The CDR3 covers 19 residues. In DNA form, the CDR3 reads TGTGCTCTTGGGGAACGAGGCCTCCGTACTGGGGGACCGGGCGATAAACTCATCTTT. Protein sequence: CALGERGLRTGGPGDKLIF.

A word on this clone: Compared with germline, one end of the junction differs, possibly owing to a read error. Other DNA sequences of this sample code for an identical CDR3. V is TRDV1 and J is TRDJ1, with D possibly being TRDD3 (5 bases). This CDR3 comprises 18 residues. Germline lookup yields CDR1 TSWWSYY and CDR2 QGS. CDR3 protein: CALGELNHLSGYTDKLIF. The CDR3, as DNA: TGCGCTCTTGGGGAACTCAACCACCTCTCGGGATACACCGATAAACTCATCTTT.

This clone qualifies as medium-sized. The sample contains more than one DNA sequence encoding this CDR3. The rearrangement joins TRDV2 to TRDJ1; D is ambiguous. The CDR3 loop spans 15 amino acids. Germline values: CDR1 GEAIGNYY, CDR2 EKD. Between the trimmed V and J ends, which lost 7 bases and 2 bases, there was a span of 19 bases. The CDR3 region is CAWIERMCWTDKLIF. The CDR3 coding sequence is TGTGCCTGGATCGAGAGGATGTGTTGGACCGATAAACTCATCTTT.